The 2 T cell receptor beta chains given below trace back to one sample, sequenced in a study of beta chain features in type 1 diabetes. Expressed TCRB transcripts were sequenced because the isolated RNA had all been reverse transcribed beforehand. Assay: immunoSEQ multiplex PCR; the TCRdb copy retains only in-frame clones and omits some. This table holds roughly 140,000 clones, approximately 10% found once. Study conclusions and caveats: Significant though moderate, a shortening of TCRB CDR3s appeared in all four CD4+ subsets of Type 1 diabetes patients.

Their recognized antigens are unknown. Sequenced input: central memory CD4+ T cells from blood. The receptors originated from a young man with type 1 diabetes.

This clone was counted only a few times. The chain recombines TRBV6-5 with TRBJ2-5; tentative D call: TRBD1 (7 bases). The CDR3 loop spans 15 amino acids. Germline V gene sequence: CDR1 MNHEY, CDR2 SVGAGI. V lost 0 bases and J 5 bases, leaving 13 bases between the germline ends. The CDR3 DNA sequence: TGTGCCAGCAGTTACTCCTGGACAGGAGGGGAGACCCAGTACTTC. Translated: CASSYSWTGGETQYF.

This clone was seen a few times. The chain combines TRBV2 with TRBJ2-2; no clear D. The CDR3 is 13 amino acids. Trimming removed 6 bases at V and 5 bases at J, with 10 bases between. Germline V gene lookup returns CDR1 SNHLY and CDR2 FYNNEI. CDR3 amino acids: CASRKTLTGELFF. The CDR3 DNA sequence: TGTGCCAGCAGGAAGACTTTAACCGGGGAGCTGTTTTTT.